One and the same sample provided the 29 T cell receptor beta chains below, sequenced in a study of synovial regulatory T cells in juvenile arthritis (dated by TCRdb to the mid-2010s). The protocol used for the library was the immunoSEQ multiplex PCR assay. Held by TCRdb, this immuneACCESS table contains in-frame sequences only and omits some clones. Under half of the omission traces to an unresolved V gene where checked; the cause of the rest is unknown. The sample table on file contains 7,500 to 10,000 clones. About 0.71% of the sample belongs to the ten largest clones. Sequencing used Treg cells from blood. The cell subset or site label of this sample denotes: remaining (HLA-DR-negative) circulating blood Treg cells. The receptors derive from a donor aged 2-30 years with juvenile idiopathic arthritis.

The chain carries TRBV6-6 and TRBJ1-6. Germline V lookup: CDR1 MNHNY, CDR2 SVGAGI (reference sequence). This CDR3 has 13 amino acids. No DNA sequence is on record. CDR3 protein: CASLDGGGSPLHF.

The rearrangement uses TRBV7-2 and TRBJ1-3. Germline lookup yields CDR1 SGHTA and CDR2 FQGNSA. CDR3 size: 16 residues. No coding sequence is recorded. This chain's CDR3 is CASSLGVRTAGNTIYF.

V and J are TRBV7-3 and TRBJ2-1; TCRdb's D call, TRBD2, is unchecked because there is no DNA. This CDR3 contains 16 residues. No coding sequence is recorded. Looked up from germline, CDR1 is SGHTA and CDR2 is FQGTGA. The CDR3 reads CASSLGKRGGLNEQFF.

This chain connects TRBV2 to TRBJ1-1. The CDR3 covers 16 residues. No DNA has been recorded. Germline V gives CDR1 SNHLY, CDR2 FYNNEI. CDR3 protein: CASSEAPLTRGAEAFF.

This chain joins TRBV14 and TRBJ2-7; checking the TCRdb D call of TRBD1 is not possible without DNA. This CDR3 spans 15 amino acids. The DNA is not on file. Germline V CDR1 and CDR2: SGHDN, FVKESK. CDR3 sequence: CASSIRQGMYYEQYF.

V is TRBV6-1 and J is TRBJ1-2; TCRdb calls TRBD1, which cannot be checked without DNA. The CDR3 runs 13 residues. DNA for this receptor is not on file. CDR1 is MNHNS, CDR2 SASEGT, per germline. The CDR3 sequence is CASSEAQGDGYTF.

The V gene is TRBV19, the J gene TRBJ2-3; TCRdb's D gene call, TRBD1, goes unchecked for lack of DNA. Per germline, CDR1 LNHDA and CDR2 SQIVND (reference sequence). The CDR3 covers 14 residues. The DNA sequence is not available. The CDR3 here is CASSRRQSTDTQYF. Full variable domain (remainder filled in from reference TRBV19 and TRBJ2-3): DGGITQSPKYLFRKEGQNVTLSCEQNLNHDAMYWYRQDPGQGLRLIYYSQIVNDFQKGDIAEGYSVSREKKESFPLTVTSAQKNPTAFYLCASSRRQSTDTQYFGPGTRLTVL.

The rearrangement links TRBV6-1 to TRBJ2-7; TCRdb reports TRBD1, a call that lacks DNA to check it against. Germline values: CDR1 MNHNS, CDR2 SASEGT. The CDR3 contains 14 residues. A DNA sequence was not provided. This CDR3 is CASSKRTGENEQYF.

The V gene is TRBV19, the J gene TRBJ2-7; there is no DNA to check the TCRdb D call of TRBD1. The CDR3 runs 15 residues. The nucleotide record is missing. Germline CDR1 reads LNHDA; CDR2 reads SQIVND (reference sequence). The chain's CDR3 is CASSRTAISSYEQYF.

CDR3 amino acids: CATSRVQTGRTGNTIYF. V and J are TRBV15 and TRBJ1-3; TCRdb calls TRBD1, which cannot be checked without DNA. The CDR3 has 17 amino acids. The DNA is not on file. Germline V gene data show CDR1 as LNHNV and CDR2 as YYDKDF (reference sequence).

The chain couples TRBV19 to TRBJ1-5; the TRBD1 assignment by TCRdb is unverifiable without DNA. This CDR3 is 13 amino acids long. No DNA is listed. Germline V gene sequence: CDR1 LNHDA, CDR2 SQIVND (reference sequence). CDR3 in amino acids: CASRIEGVGPQHF.

The chain has TRBV29-1 and TRBJ1-3; TCRdb reports TRBD1, a call that lacks DNA to check it against. CDR3 size: 13 residues. The DNA is unrecorded. CDR1 and CDR2 from the germline V gene are SQVTM and ANQGSEA. The CDR3 spells CSVRGLGGNTIYF.

The rearrangement uses TRBV19 and TRBJ1-1. In germline, CDR1 is LNHDA, CDR2 SQIVND (reference sequence). This CDR3 is 13 amino acids long. DNA is not on record. This CDR3 is CASKRTGDTEAFF.

The chain carries TRBV2 and TRBJ1-3. CDR1 is SNHLY, CDR2 FYNNEI, per germline. This CDR3 spans 14 amino acids. No DNA is recorded. The CDR3 loop is CASSEPGAYNTIYF.

The chain has TRBV6-5 and TRBJ1-1; no DNA is available, so the TRBD1 call from TCRdb remains unchecked. The CDR3 loop spans 15 amino acids. No DNA sequence is on record. Germline assignment: CDR1 MNHEY and CDR2 SVGAGI. CDR3 residues: CASSPKGQGRTEAFF.

The rearrangement uses TRBV19 and TRBJ1-6. This CDR3 contains 16 residues. The nucleotide record is missing. From germline, CDR1 is LNHDA and CDR2 SQIVND (reference sequence). CDR3 loop: CASSSTRGTLYSPLHF.

The V call is TRBV4-1, the J call TRBJ2-7; TCRdb's assignment of TRBD1 cannot be checked, as there is no DNA. Per germline, CDR1 MGHRA and CDR2 YSYEKL. The CDR3 has 17 residues. This entry has no DNA. The CDR3 protein is CASSQGGLGGSSYEQYF.

J is TRBJ1-6 and V is TRBV19. This CDR3 has 14 amino acids. Only the protein is available. Germline V lookup: CDR1 LNHDA, CDR2 SQIVND (reference sequence). The CDR3 sequence: CASSTRPYNSPLHF.

The genes are TRBV4-3 and TRBJ1-2. Germline loops: CDR1 LGHNA, CDR2 YSLEER. There are 12 residues in the CDR3. The DNA is unrecorded. The CDR3 here is CASSHLGYGYTF.

The chain's CDR3 is CASSQDTDRNYGYTF. The chain has TRBV4-3 and TRBJ1-2. Germline V gene lookup returns CDR1 LGHNA and CDR2 YSLEER. The CDR3 extends over 15 amino acids. No DNA has been recorded.

The chain employs TRBV7-3 and TRBJ1-4; without DNA, the TCRdb call of TRBD1 cannot be checked. CDR1 SGHTA and CDR2 FQGTGA come from the germline V gene. This CDR3 spans 16 amino acids. No DNA has been recorded. The CDR3 protein is CASSFPLSQANEKLFF.

The chain's CDR3 is CASSKTGSYEQYF. The chain has TRBV11-3 and TRBJ2-7; TCRdb's assignment of TRBD1 cannot be checked, as there is no DNA. This CDR3 contains 13 residues. Only the protein sequence is given. Looked up from germline, CDR1 is SGHNT and CDR2 is YENEEA.

V gene TRBV12-5 combines with J gene TRBJ1-1. Germline CDR1 reads LGHNT; CDR2 reads FRNRAP. CDR3 length: 15 residues. The DNA is unrecorded. The CDR3 spells CASGLAVGENTEAFF.

The chain links TRBV10-3 to TRBJ1-4. This CDR3 region has 15 residues. A DNA sequence was not provided. The germline CDR1 and CDR2 sequences are ENHRY and SYGVKD. CDR3 amino acids: CAISDIGGYNEKLFF.

The chain is built from TRBV25-1 and TRBJ1-4; checking the TCRdb D call of TRBD1 is not possible without DNA. The CDR3 contains 14 residues. The DNA sequence is not available. Germline CDR1 reads MGHDK; CDR2 reads SYGVNS. The CDR3 loop is CASSGSQGNEKLFF.

The CDR3 reads CASSPLVGVNQPQHF. This rearrangement joins TRBV19 to TRBJ1-5. CDR3 size: 15 residues. DNA for this receptor is not on file. CDR1 and CDR2 (germline): LNHDA, SQIVND (reference sequence). The full variable domain, in which reference TRBV19 and TRBJ1-5 provide the parts outside the CDR3, is DGGITQSPKYLFRKEGQNVTLSCEQNLNHDAMYWYRQDPGQGLRLIYYSQIVNDFQKGDIAEGYSVSREKKESFPLTVTSAQKNPTAFYLCASSPLVGVNQPQHFGDGTRLSIL.

This chain connects TRBV4-3 to TRBJ2-2; the D call from TCRdb, TRBD2, cannot be confirmed without DNA. The germline V gene has CDR1 LGHNA and CDR2 YSLEER. The CDR3 has 18 residues. No DNA sequence is on record. This chain's CDR3 is CASSQEGGLAAREGELFF.

The chain links TRBV5-4 to TRBJ1-3. This CDR3 region has 15 residues. The nucleotide record is missing. The V gene's germline CDR1 is SGHNT and CDR2 YYREEE (reference sequence). The chain's CDR3 is CASSFPDYSGNTIYF.

The chain has TRBV19 and TRBJ1-3. The length of the CDR3 is 18 residues. The DNA is unrecorded. Germline V gene lookup returns CDR1 LNHDA and CDR2 SQIVND (reference sequence). CDR3 residues: CASKSHSSLKSSGNTIYF.